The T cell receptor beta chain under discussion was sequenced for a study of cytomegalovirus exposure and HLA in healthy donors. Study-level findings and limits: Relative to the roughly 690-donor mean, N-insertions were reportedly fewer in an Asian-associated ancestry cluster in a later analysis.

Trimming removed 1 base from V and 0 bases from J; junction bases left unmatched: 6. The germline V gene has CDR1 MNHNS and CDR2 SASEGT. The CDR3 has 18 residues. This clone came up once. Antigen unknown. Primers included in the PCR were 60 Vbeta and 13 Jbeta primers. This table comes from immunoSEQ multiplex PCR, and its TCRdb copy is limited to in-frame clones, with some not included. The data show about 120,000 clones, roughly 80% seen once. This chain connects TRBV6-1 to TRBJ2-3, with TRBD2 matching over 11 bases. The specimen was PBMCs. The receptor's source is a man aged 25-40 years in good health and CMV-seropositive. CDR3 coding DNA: TGTGCCAGCAGTGAAGGACTACTAGCGGGGGTTAGCACAGATACGCAGTATTTT. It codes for CASSEGLLAGVSTDTQYF.